The 2 T cell receptor beta chains in this list originate from one sample, sequenced in a study of blood T cell repertoires in COVID-19. Assay used: immunoSEQ multiplex PCR; TCRdb lists only in-frame clones, some missing. The sample yields some 300,000 clones, 89% seen once. Sequenced material: PBMCs or T cells enriched from blood (not recorded which). The receptors derive from a woman aged 50 to 65 who had been exposed to COVID-19.

The V call is TRBV28, the J call TRBJ2-7; TRBD1 aligns across 9 bases. J lost 2 bases, V lost 2 bases, and 1 base had no gene match. This CDR3 has 14 residues. Looked up from germline, CDR1 is MDHEN and CDR2 is SYDVKM. Here the CDR3 DNA reads TGTGCCAGCAGTTTAGGGACAGGGCCCTACGAGCAGTACTTC. Translating it yields CASSLGTGPYEQYF.

V usage is TRBV5-4 and J usage is TRBJ1-2, with D uncertain. V shed 3 bases and J shed 7 bases, with 13 bases lying between them. CDR1 is SGHNT and CDR2 is YYREEE in the germline V gene (reference sequence). The CDR3 is 13 amino acids. The CDR3 is CASSSRPGFGYTF. The CDR3 DNA reads TGTGCCAGCAGCTCCCGTCCGGGGTTTGGCTACACCTTC.